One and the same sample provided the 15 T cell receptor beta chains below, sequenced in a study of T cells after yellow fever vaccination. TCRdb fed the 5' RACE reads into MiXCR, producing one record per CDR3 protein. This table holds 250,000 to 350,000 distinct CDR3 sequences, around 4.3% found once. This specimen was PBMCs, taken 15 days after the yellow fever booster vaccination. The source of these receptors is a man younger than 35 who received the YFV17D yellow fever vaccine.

The CDR3 is CASSQVDGYEQYF. The DNA for the CDR3 is TGCGCCAGCAGCCAAGTCGATGGATACGAGCAGTACTTC. The gene calls are TRBV4-1 and TRBJ2-7; D remains ambiguous. CDR3 length equals 13 residues. Trimming took off 1 base at V and 4 bases at J, with 8 bases between the two ends. Looked up from germline, CDR1 is MGHRA and CDR2 is YSYEKL.

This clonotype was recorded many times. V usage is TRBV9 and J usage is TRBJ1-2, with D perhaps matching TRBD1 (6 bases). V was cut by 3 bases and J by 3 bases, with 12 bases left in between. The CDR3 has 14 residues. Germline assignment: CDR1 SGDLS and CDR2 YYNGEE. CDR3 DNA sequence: TGTGCCAGCAGCGGGACAGTCGCTGACTATGGCTACACCTTC. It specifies CASSGTVADYGYTF.

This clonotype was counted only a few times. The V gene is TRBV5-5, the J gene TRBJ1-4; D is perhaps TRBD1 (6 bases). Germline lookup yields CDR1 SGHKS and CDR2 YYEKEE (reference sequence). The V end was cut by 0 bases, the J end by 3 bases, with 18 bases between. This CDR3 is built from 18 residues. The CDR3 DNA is TGTGCCAGCAGCTTGGACAGTGTGACGGACAGACCTAATGAAAAACTGTTTTTT. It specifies CASSLDSVTDRPNEKLFF.

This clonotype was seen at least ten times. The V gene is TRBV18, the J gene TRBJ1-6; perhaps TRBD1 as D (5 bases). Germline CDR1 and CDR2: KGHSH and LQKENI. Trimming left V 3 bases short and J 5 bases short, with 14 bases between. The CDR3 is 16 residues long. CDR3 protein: CASSPSGAADNSPLHF. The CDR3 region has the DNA TGTGCCAGCTCACCCTCCGGGGCAGCTGATAATTCACCCCTCCACTTT.

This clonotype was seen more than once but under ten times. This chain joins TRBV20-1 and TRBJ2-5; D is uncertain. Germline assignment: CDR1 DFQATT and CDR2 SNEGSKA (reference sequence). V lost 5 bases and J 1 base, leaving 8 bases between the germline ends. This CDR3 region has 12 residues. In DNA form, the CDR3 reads TGCAGTGCTCTCCTTAGCCAAGAGACCCAGTACTTC. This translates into CSALLSQETQYF.

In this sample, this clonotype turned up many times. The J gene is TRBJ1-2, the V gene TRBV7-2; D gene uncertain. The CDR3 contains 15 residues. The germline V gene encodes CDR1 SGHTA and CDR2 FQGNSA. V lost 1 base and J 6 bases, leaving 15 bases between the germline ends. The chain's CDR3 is CASSLVGWLSNGYTF. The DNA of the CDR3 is TGTGCCAGCAGCTTAGTCGGGTGGCTCTCGAATGGCTACACCTTC.

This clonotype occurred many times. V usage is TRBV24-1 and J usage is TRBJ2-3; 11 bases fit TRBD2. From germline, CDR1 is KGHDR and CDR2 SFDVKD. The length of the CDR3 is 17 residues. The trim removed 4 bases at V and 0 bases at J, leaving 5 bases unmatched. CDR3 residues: CATSDPSGGTSTDTQYF. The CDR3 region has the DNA TGTGCCACCAGTGACCCTAGCGGGGGGACGAGCACAGATACGCAGTATTTT.

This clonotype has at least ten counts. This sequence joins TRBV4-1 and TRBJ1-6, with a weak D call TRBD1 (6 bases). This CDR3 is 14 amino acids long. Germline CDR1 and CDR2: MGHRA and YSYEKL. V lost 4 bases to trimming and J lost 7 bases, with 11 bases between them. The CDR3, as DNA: TGCGCCAGCAGCCCGGGGGCTATGAATTCACCCCTCCACTTT. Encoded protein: CASSPGAMNSPLHF.

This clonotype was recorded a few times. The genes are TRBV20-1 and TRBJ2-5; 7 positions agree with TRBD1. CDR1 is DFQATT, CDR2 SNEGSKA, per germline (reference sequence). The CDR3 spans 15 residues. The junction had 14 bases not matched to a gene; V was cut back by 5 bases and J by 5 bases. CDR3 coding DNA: TGCAGTGCTCGGGACGGGACAGTAGTCGAGGAGACCCAGTACTTC. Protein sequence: CSARDGTVVEETQYF.

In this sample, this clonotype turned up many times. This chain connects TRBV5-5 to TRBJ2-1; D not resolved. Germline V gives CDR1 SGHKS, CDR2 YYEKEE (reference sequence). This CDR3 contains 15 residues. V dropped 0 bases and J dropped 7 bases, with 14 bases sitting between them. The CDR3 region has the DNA TGTGCCAGCAGCTTGGCTGCTCCTCTTCGAAATGAGCAGTTCTTC. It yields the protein CASSLAAPLRNEQFF.

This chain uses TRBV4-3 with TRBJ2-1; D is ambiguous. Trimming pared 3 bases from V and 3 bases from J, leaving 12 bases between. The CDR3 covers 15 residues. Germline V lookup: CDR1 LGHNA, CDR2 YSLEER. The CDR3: CASSQDSGLYNEQFF. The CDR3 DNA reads TGCGCCAGCAGCCAGGATAGTGGCCTCTACAATGAGCAGTTCTTC.

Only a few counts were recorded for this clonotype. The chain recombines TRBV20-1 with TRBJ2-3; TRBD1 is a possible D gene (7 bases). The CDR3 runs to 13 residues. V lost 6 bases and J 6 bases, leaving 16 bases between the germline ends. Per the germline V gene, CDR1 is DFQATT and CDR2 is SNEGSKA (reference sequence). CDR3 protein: CSAGGQPGDTQYF. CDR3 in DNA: TGCAGTGCCGGGGGACAGCCAGGGGATACGCAGTATTTT.

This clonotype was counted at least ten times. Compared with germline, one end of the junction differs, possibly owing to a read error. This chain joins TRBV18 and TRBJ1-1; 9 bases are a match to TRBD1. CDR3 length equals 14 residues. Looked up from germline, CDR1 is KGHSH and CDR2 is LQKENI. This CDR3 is CASSPGQGNTEAFF. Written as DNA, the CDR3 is TGCGCCAGCAGCCCGGGACAGGGGAACACTGAAGCTTTCTTT.

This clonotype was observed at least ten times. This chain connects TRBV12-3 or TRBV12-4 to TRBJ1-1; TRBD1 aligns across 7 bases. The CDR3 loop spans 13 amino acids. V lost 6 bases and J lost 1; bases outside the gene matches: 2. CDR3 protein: CASRGTENTEAFF. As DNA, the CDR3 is TGTGCCAGCAGGGGGACAGAGAACACTGAAGCTTTCTTT.

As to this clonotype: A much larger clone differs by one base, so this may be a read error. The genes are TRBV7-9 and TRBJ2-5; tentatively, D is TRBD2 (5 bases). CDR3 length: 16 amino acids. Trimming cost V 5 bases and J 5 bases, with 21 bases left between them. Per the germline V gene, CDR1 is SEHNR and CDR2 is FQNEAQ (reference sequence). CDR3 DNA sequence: TGTGCCAGCAGCCGAGGCTCAGCGGCGGTAACGGAGACCCAGTACTTC. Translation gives CASSRGSAAVTETQYF.